The T cell receptor beta chain described here comes from a study of tumour-infiltrating T cells in Burkitt lymphoma. Trimming took 7 bases from V and 2 from J, leaving 15 bases between them. There are 14 residues in the CDR3. Germline V gene sequence: CDR1 MNHNS, CDR2 SASEGT. Profiled with immunoSEQ multiplex PCR; TCRdb holds only in-frame clones, not every one. Here the sample spans nearly 5,500 clones, over 9% being singletons. The genes are TRBV6-1 and TRBJ2-7; D is perhaps TRBD2 (5 bases). This clonotype was obtained from a human donor with diffuse large B-cell lymphoma. The sequenced sample was tumor tissue. The CDR3 here is CASKGHPGTYEQYF. CDR3 DNA: TGTGCCAGCAAGGGTCACCCGGGAACCTACGAGCAGTACTTC.